This T cell receptor beta chain was captured in a study of beta chain features in type 1 diabetes. Background on the study: When patients were set against healthy donors, age, gender and cell yields were similar. Sorted cells numbering some 110 million were examined across all samples.

Investigators reverse transcribed all isolated RNA, so they sequenced expressed TCRB transcripts. This table comes from immunoSEQ multiplex PCR, and its TCRdb copy is limited to in-frame clones, with some not included. The sample holds some 99,000 clones; 30% to 50% are singletons and the top ten take less than 0.08%. Germline CDR1 SEHNR, CDR2 FQNEAQ (reference sequence). This CDR3 region has 14 residues. V lost 3 bases, J lost 1 base, and 10 bases lay in between. Study observations and caveats: Insertion counts at VDJ junctions were lower in type 1 diabetes patients, who also showed more deletions there. Shortening of TCRB CDR3s, moderate but significant, appeared in all four CD4+ subsets of Type 1 diabetes patients.

To note about this clone: Its antigen is as yet unknown.

This sequence originates from a woman younger than 30 in good health. Sequences were obtained from stem cell memory CD4+ T cells from blood. V and J are TRBV7-9 and TRBJ2-7; possibly TRBD2 for D (5 bases). CDR3 DNA: TGTGCCAGCAGCTTCCGGGGTCCATCCTACGAGCAGTACTTC. Protein product: CASSFRGPSYEQYF.